This TCR beta chain derives from a study of T cell responses to AZD1222 COVID-19 vaccine. General study results and limits: The study identified only five to seven AZD1222 recipients as seropositive at baseline. Dominant at 160-218 and 743-854, vaccine-associated CD4 TCRs also spanned spike. Repertoire sampling was restricted to post-peak T cell response timepoints.

Second doses that came at about 4 or about 12 weeks were put together. Sequencing was performed with immunoSEQ multiplex PCR; in TCRdb, only in-frame clones are kept and a portion is missing. Counted here are about 130,000 clones, approximately 91% occurring once; the ten biggest clones make up less than 1.3%. As regards this clone: Its target is unknown.

The TCR originated in an adult who received the AZD1222 COVID-19 vaccine. Sequencing used peripheral blood, obtained 28 days after the second AZD1222 dose.

CDR3 in amino acids: CASGQGGTEAFF. In nucleotides, the CDR3 is TGTGCTAGTGGGCAGGGGGGCACTGAAGCTTTCTTT. The chain carries TRBV12-5 and TRBJ1-1; 7 bases are a match to TRBD1. The CDR3 runs to 12 residues. Germline trimming cut 6 bases from V and 4 bases from J; bases unmatched to any gene: 2. Germline V gene data show CDR1 as LGHNT and CDR2 as FRNRAP.